This T cell receptor beta chain was captured in a study of T cell repertoires in cytomegalovirus infection (dated 2019 in TCRdb). Turning to the overall study: The HLA type of each donor mattered for the analysis, because public TCR beta signatures pointed to carriage of CMV infection along with the matching HLA type. What the study reported, not specific to this receptor: In both this cohort and an independent roughly 330-donor cohort, the cumulative frequency of public TCR beta family members distinguished carriers of CMV infection plus the relevant HLA type. In the ex vivo response, HLA-C-restricted CMV-specific TCR beta clonotypes were dominant, and in two of eight donors the single most frequent clonotype came from this HLA-C-restricted group.

In its sample, this clonotype was seen a few times. There is no known antigen for this receptor. No base-level quality is on record; no much larger clone is a single base apart. V has 5 bases trimmed and J has 11 bases trimmed; junction bases matching no gene number 12. The CDR3 has 14 amino acids, counting the end cysteine and phenylalanine. This entry keeps only the CDR3 DNA: 42 bases, framed from base 1. The CDR1 and CDR2 encoded by the germline V gene (reference sequence) are WNHNN and SYGVQD. The listed sequencing device is Illumina HiSeq 1500. Starting from the raw public reads, TCRdb applied fastp trimming at Q25, assembled clones with MiXCR and retained in-frame beta chains. For every CDR3 protein sequence, its rows merge into one entry that carries the most common genes and DNA. The sample has hundreds of thousands of distinct CDR3 sequences on record, more than 8% of them singletons. The ten largest clones capture roughly 4.5% of the sample.

The clonotype originates from a human donor in good health (CMV status not recorded). Some clones in this sample may be carry-over from other donors' samples. The sample taken for sequencing was PBMCs. This receptor chain uses TRBV10-1 and TRBJ2-1, with 7 middle bases fitting TRBD2. The CDR3 region reads CASSIVSGGTKQFF. Read as DNA, the sequence is TGCGCCAGCAGTATAGTCTCCGGGGGGACTAAGCAGTTCTTC.